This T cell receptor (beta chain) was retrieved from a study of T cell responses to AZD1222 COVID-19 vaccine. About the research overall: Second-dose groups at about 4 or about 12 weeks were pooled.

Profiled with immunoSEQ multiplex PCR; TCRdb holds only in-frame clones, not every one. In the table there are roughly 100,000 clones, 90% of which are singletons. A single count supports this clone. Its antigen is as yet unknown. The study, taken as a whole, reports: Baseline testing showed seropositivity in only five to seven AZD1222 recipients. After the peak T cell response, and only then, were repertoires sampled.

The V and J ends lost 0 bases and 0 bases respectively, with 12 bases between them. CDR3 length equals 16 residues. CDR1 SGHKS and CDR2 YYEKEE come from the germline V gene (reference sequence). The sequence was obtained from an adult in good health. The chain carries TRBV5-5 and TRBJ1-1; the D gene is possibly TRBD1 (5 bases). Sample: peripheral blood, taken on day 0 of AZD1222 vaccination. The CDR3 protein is CASSLVGARVNTEAFF. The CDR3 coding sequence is TGTGCCAGCAGCTTGGTTGGGGCGAGGGTGAACACTGAAGCTTTCTTT. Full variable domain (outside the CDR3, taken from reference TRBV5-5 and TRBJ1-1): DAGVTQSPTHLIKTRGQQVTLRCSPISGHKSVSWYQQVLGQGPQFIFQYYEKEERGRGNFPDRFSARQFPNYSSELNVNALLLGDSALYLCASSLVGARVNTEAFFGQGTRLTVV.